The TCR beta chain described here comes from a study of shared clonotypes between healthy human individuals. Study background: The composition of the donors was two women and a few men aged 18 to 49. Findings of the study overall: Naive CD4 clonotype sharing across four donors was 4.5% to 6%. Few donors limited the genetic and exposure-history diversity represented.

Remarks on this clone: Its antigen is still unknown.

Produced via immunoSEQ multiplex PCR; TCRdb's table is partial and in-frame only. The table has 2 million to 2.5 million clones, roughly 95% seen once; the top ten hold around 0.13%. CDR1 SQVTM and CDR2 ANQGSEA come from the germline V gene. V shed 7 bases and J shed 0 bases, with 11 bases lying between them. CDR3 length: 13 residues. The receptor was isolated from a man aged 18 to 30 in good health. V gene TRBV29-1 combines with J gene TRBJ2-3; D gene ambiguous. Sample: naive CD4+ T cells sorted from blood. The subset denotes: CD45RA+ positively selected. CDR3 coding DNA: TGCAGCGGAACCCAGGCTAGCACAGATACGCAGTATTTT. Translation gives CSGTQASTDTQYF.